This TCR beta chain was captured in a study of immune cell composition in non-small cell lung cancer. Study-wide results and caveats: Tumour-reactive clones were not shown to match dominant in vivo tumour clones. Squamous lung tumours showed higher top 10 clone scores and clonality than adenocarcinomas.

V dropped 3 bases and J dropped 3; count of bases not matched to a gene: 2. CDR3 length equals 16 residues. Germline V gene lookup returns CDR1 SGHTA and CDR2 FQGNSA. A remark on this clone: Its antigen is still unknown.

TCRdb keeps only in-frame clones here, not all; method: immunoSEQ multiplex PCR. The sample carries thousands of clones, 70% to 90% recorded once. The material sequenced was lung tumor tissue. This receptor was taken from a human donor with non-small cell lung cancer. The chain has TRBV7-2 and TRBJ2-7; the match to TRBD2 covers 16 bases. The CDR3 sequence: CASSFGTSGRDYEQYF. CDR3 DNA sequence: TGTGCCAGCAGCTTCGGGACTAGCGGGAGGGACTACGAGCAGTACTTC.